This passage covers 11 T cell receptor beta chains from one sample sequenced in a study of T cells in Graves' hyperthyroidism and ophthalmopathy. The source material, RNA transcripts, was used to amplify TCR beta CDR3 regions. First-round RT-PCR targeting the TCR CDR3 was performed with the HTBI primer set. TCRdb re-called the multiplex PCR reads with MiXCR, one entry per CDR3 protein. This table has around 300,000 distinct CDR3 sequences, roughly an eighth appearing once. The sample taken for sequencing was blood. Source of these receptors: a middle-aged woman with Graves' hyperthyroidism.

A remark on this clonotype: At one end, the junction sequence differs from germline, possibly due to a read error. This chain links TRBV3-1 with TRBJ2-5, with 7 bases identical to TRBD2. This CDR3 spans 14 amino acids. In germline, CDR1 is LGHDT, CDR2 YNNKEL (reference sequence). CDR3 protein: CAGSQGLHQETQYF. Written as DNA, the CDR3 is TGTGCCGGCAGCCAGGGACTACACCAAGAGACCCAGTACTTC.

At least ten counts were recorded for this clonotype. The chain combines TRBV7-9 with TRBJ2-5, with TRBD2 matching 9 bases. Germline CDR1 SEHNR, CDR2 FQNEAQ (reference sequence). The ends lost 11 bases at V and 5 bases at J; junction bases unmatched: 3. This CDR3 comprises 11 residues. The CDR3 region is CALAGRETQYF. The CDR3 DNA reads as TGTGCCCTAGCGGGGAGGGAGACCCAGTACTTC.

This clonotype showed up just once. V is TRBV29-1 and J is TRBJ1-2; TRBD1 aligns across 8 bases. The trim removed 1 base at V and 12 bases at J, leaving 7 bases unmatched. The CDR3 extends over 12 amino acids. Looked up from germline, CDR1 is SQVTM and CDR2 is ANQGSEA. The DNA for the CDR3 is TGCAGCGTTGAAGTGGGTGAGACAGGGGACACCTTC. This translates into CSVEVGETGDTF.

This clonotype came up once. This clone may be a read error of a much larger clone one base away. The CDR3 coding sequence is TGCAGTGCCAACATACTGGGGGCACTCTACGAGCAGTACTTC. Protein sequence: CSANILGALYEQYF. The chain uses TRBV20-1 and TRBJ2-7; tentatively, D is TRBD1 (6 bases). The V end lost 6 bases, the J end lost 3 bases, and 18 bases lay between the germline ends. Germline V lookup: CDR1 DFQATT, CDR2 SNEGSKA (reference sequence). The CDR3 extends over 14 amino acids.

The sample holds a few counts of this clonotype. The chain combines TRBV11-2 with TRBJ1-3; D is possibly TRBD1 (5 bases). The V gene lost 0 bases and the J gene lost 8 bases, with 14 bases spanning the gap. The CDR3 consists of 15 residues. Germline CDR1 is SGHAT and CDR2 is FQNNGV. The CDR3 reads CASSLDGPPGDTIYF. The CDR3 coding sequence is TGTGCCAGCAGCTTAGATGGCCCGCCGGGGGACACCATATATTTT.

This clonotype was counted ten times or more. This sequence joins TRBV7-3 and TRBJ2-7; the D is unclear. The ends were cut back, 1 base at V and 3 bases at J, with 13 bases in the middle. The CDR3 consists of 15 residues. The V gene's germline CDR1 is SGHTA and CDR2 FQGTGA. CDR3 in amino acids: CASSLIPGQFYEQYF. CDR3 DNA: TGTGCCAGCAGCTTAATCCCTGGGCAGTTCTACGAGCAGTACTTC.

The table lists this clonotype with many counts. V usage is TRBV7-9 and J usage is TRBJ2-5; TRBD2 is a possible D gene (5 bases). This CDR3 contains 15 residues. Germline assignment: CDR1 SEHNR and CDR2 FQNEAQ (reference sequence). With 4 bases removed from V and 4 bases from J, the gap between germline ends came to 16 bases. The CDR3 bases are TGTGCCAGCAGCTCGGCGACGGGAAGGACAGAGACCCAGTACTTC. Residues: CASSSATGRTETQYF.

This clonotype appeared many times. This chain links TRBV7-9 with TRBJ2-1, with TRBD2 matching 13 bases. After removal of 6 bases from V and 3 bases from J, the junction contained 5 bases not matched to a gene. Germline CDR1 reads SEHNR; CDR2 reads FQNEAQ (reference sequence). The CDR3 extends over 16 amino acids. The chain's CDR3 is CASSSTSGRVYNEQFF. The CDR3 DNA sequence: TGTGCCAGCAGTTCTACTAGCGGGAGGGTCTACAATGAGCAGTTCTTC.

The chain joins TRBV9 to TRBJ2-1, with D unclear. V lost 0 bases and J 10 bases, leaving 8 bases between the germline ends. Germline lookup yields CDR1 SGDLS and CDR2 YYNGEE. The CDR3 loop spans 12 amino acids. CDR3 sequence (DNA): TGTGCCAGCAGCGTAGGACGAGCGGAGCAGTTCTTC. This encodes CASSVGRAEQFF.

This clonotype was found many times. The chain couples TRBV7-2 to TRBJ1-2; D is uncertain. CDR1 and CDR2 (germline): SGHTA, FQGNSA. The CDR3 consists of 13 residues. Trimming removed 8 bases from V and 2 bases from J, with 12 bases in between. CDR3 DNA sequence: TGTGCCAGCCCGCCAAGGATAAACTATGGCTACACCTTC. Translating gives CASPPRINYGYTF.

This clonotype occurred many times. The chain links TRBV20-1 to TRBJ1-1; the match to TRBD1 covers 9 bases. The germline V gene has CDR1 DFQATT and CDR2 SNEGSKA (reference sequence). There are 12 residues in the CDR3. CDR3 DNA: TGCATTCCGGGACAGGGAAACACTGAAGCTTTCTTT. Translating gives CIPGQGNTEAFF.